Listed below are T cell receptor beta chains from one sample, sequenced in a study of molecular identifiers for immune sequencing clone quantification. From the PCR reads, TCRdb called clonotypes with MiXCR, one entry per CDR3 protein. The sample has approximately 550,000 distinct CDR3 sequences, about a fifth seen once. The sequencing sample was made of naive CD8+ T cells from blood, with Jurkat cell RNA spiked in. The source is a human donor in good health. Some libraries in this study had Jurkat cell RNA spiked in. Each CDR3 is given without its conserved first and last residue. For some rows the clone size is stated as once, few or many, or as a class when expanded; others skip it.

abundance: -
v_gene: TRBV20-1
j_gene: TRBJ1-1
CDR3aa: SAPVPGLRMNTGAF

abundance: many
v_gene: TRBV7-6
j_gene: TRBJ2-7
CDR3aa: ASSLDSSSYEQY

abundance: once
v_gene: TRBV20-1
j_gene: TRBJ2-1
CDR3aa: SATRLAGGSDEQF

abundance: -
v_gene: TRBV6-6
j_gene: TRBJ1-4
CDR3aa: ASGANEQGAKEKLF

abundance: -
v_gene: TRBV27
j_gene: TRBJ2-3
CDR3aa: ASSFIGPTSGGAGDTQY

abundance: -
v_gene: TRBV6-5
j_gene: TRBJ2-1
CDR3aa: ASGYALAGDGDEQF

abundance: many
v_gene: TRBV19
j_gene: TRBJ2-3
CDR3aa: ASTQGTRGTDTQY

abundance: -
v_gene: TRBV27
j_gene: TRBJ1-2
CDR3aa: ASSYTGGMGYGYT

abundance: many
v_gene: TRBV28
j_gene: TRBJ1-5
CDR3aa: ASRDGTGDYQPQH

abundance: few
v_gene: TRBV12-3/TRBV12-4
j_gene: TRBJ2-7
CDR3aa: ASSLEWTEQY

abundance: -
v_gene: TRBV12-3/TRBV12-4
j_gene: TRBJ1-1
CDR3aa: ASGLGLGTEAF

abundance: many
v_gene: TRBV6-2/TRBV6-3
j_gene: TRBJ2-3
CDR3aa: ASTTGLAASTDTQY

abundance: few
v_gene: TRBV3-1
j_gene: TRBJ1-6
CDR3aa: ASSQVAVWSPLH

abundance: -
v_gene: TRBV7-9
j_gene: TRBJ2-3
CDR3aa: ASSFPDPEGTQY

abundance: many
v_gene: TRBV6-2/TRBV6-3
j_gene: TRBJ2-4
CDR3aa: ASSYPQGPAENIQY

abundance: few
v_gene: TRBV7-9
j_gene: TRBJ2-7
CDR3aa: ASSSPPLGSYEQY

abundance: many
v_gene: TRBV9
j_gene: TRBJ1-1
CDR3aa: ASSAHPTIEAF

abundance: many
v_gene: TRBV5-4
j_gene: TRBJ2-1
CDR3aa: ASSLVRERDNEQF

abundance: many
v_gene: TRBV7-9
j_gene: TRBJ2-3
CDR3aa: ASSLQPSSSDTQY

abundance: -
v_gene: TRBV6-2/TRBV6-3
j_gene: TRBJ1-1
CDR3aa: ASRPDRGDVNTEAF

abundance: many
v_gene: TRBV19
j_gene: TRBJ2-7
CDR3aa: ASSLSANTRSEQY

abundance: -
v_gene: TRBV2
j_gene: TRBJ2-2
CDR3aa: ASLAVLNTGELF

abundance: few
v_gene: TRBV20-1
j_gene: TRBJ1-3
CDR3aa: SARKGLGNTIY

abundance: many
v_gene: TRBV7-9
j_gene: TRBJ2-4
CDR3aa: ASSNSGGQLKNIQY

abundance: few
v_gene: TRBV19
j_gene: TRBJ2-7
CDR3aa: ASSELWPTTSGQY

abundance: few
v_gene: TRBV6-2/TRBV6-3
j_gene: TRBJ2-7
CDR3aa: ASSYSTETYEQY

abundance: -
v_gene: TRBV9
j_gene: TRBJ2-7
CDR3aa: ASSGLDSTYEQY

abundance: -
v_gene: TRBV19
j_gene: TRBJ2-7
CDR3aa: ASKGPEFYEQY

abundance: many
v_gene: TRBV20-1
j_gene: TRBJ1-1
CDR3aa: SVITFGRGPTEAF

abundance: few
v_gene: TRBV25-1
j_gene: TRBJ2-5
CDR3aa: ASSGGPYQETQY

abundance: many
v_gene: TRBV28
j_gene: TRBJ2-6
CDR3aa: ASRGGTGVSSGANVLT

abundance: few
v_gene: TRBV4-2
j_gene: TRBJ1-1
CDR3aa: ASSQDLGYETNTEAF

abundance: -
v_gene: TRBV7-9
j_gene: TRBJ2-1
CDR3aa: GSSARLAGGFNEQF

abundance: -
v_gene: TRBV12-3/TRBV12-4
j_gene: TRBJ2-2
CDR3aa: ASSAPTGELF

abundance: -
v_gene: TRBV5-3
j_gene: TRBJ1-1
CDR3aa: ASRLASGWSEAF

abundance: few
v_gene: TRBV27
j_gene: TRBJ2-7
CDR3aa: ASRAAAGGRHEQY

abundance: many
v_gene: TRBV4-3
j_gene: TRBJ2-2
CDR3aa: ASSHDTGQGRTGELF

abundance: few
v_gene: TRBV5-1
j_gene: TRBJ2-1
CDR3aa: ASSLRREDYYNEQF

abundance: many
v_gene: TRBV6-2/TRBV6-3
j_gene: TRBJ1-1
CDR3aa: ASSWMNTEAF

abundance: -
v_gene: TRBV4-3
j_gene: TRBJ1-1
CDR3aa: ASSQGKVGFLNTEAF

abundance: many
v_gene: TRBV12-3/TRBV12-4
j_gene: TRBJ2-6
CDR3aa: ASSLDRSSGANVLT

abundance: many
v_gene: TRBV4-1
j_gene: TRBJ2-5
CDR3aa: ASSQDRQGPAGTQY

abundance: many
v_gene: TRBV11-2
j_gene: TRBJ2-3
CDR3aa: ASRFGPGGDTQY

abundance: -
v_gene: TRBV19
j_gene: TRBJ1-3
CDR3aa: ASYGGPLSAGNTIY

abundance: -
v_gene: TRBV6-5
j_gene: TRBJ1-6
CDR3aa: ASSGGTRIAPLH

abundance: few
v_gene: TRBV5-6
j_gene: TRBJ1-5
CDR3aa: ASSDNRGQPQH

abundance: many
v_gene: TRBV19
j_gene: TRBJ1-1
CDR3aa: ASSIISTGNTEAF

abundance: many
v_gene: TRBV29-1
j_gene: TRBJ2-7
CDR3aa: SVEGTGGTYEQY

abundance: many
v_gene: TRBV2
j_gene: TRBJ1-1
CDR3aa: ASSDWTLEAF

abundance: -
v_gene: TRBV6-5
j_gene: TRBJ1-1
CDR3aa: ASSYDGGREAF

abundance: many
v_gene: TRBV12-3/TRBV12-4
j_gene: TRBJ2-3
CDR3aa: ASSLLAGNTDTQY

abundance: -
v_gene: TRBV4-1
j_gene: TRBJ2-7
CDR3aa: ASSQPGGQY

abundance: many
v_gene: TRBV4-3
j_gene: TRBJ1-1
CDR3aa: ASSQDLATEAF

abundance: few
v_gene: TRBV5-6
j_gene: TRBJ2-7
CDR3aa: ASSFGTGVFEQY